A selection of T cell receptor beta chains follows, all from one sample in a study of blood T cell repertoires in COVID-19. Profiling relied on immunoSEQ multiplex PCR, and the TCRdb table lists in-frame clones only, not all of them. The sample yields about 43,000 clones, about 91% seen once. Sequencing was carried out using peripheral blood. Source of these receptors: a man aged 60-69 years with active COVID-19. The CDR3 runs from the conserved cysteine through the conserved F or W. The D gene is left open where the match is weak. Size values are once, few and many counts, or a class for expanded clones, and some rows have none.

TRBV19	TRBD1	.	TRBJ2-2	CASSRAGGTGELFF	TGTGCCAGTAGCCGGGCAGGGGGCACCGGGGAGCTGTTTTTT
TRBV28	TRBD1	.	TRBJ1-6	CASSLYRGSPLHF	TGTGCCAGCAGTTTATACAGGGGTTCACCCCTCCACTTT
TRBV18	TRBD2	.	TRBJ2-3	CASSPRTSVSTDTQYF	TGTGCCAGCTCACCACGGACTAGCGTTAGCACAGATACGCAGTATTTT
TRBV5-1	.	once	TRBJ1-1	CASSWGQGRVRTEAFF	TGCGCCAGCAGCTGGGGGCAGGGGAGGGTAAGGACTGAAGCTTTCTTT
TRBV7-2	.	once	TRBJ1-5	CASSLVEGGNQPQHF	TGTGCCAGCAGCTTAGTTGAGGGTGGCAATCAGCCCCAGCATTTT
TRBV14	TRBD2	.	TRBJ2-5	CASSPQRGKGPSLETQYF	TGTGCCAGCAGCCCCCAGCGGGGCAAGGGCCCATCTCTAGAGACCCAGTACTTC
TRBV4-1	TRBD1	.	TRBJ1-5	CASSQDWPGGVPSNQPQHF	TGCGCCAGCAGCCAAGATTGGCCAGGGGGCGTACCTAGCAATCAGCCCCAGCATTTT
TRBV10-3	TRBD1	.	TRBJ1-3	CAIRTGTGDRNTIYF	TGTGCCATCAGGACCGGGACAGGGGATCGAAACACCATATATTTT
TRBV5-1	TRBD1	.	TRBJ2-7	CASSWGTDYEQYF	TGCGCCAGCAGCTGGGGGACAGACTACGAGCAGTACTTC
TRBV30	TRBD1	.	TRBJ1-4	CAWSPRGRQGAGEKLFF	TGTGCCTGGAGTCCCCGGGGGCGACAGGGGGCGGGTGAAAAACTGTTTTTT
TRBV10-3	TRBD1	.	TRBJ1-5	CAISESGTDNQPQHF	TGTGCCATCAGTGAGTCGGGGACAGATAATCAGCCCCAGCATTTT
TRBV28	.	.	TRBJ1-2	CASSPAGRGYTF	TGTGCCAGCAGTCCGGCAGGGCGTGGCTACACCTTC
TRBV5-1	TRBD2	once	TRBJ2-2	CASSLAGGRTGELFF	TGCGCCAGCAGCTTAGCGGGAGGTCGCACCGGGGAGCTGTTTTTT
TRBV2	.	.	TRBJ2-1	CASSTWTTYNEQFF	TGTGCCAGCAGTACCTGGACTACTTACAATGAGCAGTTCTTC
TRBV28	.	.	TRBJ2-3	CASSEGDTDTQYF	TGTGCCAGCAGTGAGGGAGACACAGATACGCAGTATTTT
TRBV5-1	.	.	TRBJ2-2	CASSLAVEGGELFF	TGCGCCAGCAGCTTGGCCGTGGAGGGCGGGGAGCTGTTTTTT
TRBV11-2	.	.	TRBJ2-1	CASSLSSGSYEQFF	TGTGCCAGCAGCTTATCCAGCGGGTCCTATGAGCAGTTCTTC
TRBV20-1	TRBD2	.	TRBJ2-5	CSASLAGYQETQYF	TGCAGTGCTAGTTTAGCGGGGTACCAAGAGACCCAGTACTTC
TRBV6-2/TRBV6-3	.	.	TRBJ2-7	CASSYSSGPYEQYF	TGTGCCAGCAGTTACTCGTCTGGCCCCTACGAGCAGTACTTC
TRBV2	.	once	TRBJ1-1	CASRPDRNTEAFF	TGTGCCAGCAGACCGGACAGGAACACTGAAGCTTTCTTT
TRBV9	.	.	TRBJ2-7	CASSVDHGAYEQYF	TGTGCCAGCAGCGTAGATCACGGAGCCTACGAGCAGTACTTC
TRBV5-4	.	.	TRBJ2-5	CASSLGPSEEETQYF	TGTGCCAGCAGCTTGGGCCCTAGCGAGGAAGAGACCCAGTACTTC
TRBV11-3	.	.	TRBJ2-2	CASSLGYSAGELFF	TGTGCCAGCAGCTTAGGATATTCGGCCGGGGAGCTGTTTTTT
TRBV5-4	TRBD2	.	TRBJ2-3	CASSLAGGGEDTQYF	TGTGCCAGCAGCTTGGCCGGGGGGGGCGAAGATACGCAGTATTTT
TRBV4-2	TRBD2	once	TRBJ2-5	CASSQAGVGRGRETQYF	TGTGCCAGCAGCCAAGCCGGAGTAGGGAGGGGTAGGGAGACCCAGTACTTC
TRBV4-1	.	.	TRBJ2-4	CASSQEGAGRNKNIQYF	TGCGCCAGCAGCCAAGAGGGGGCCGGGCGTAATAAAAACATTCAGTACTTC
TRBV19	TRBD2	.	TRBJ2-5	CATGTSGGGETQYF	TGTGCCACAGGGACTAGCGGGGGGGGTGAGACCCAGTACTTC
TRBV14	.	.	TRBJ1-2	CASSPSANYGYTF	TGTGCCAGCAGCCCCAGCGCTAACTATGGCTACACCTTC
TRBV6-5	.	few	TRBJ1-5	CASRHHRVDQPQHF	TGTGCCAGCAGACACCACAGGGTGGATCAGCCCCAGCATTTT
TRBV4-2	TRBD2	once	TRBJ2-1	CASSQDVGGGRYNEQFF	TGTGCCAGCAGCCAAGACGTTGGCGGGGGGCGTTACAATGAGCAGTTCTTC
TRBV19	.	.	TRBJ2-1	CASSTRGRRDEQFF	TGTGCCAGTAGCACGCGGGGTCGGAGGGATGAGCAGTTCTTC
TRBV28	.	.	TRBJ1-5	CASGSGNEHF	TGTGCCAGCGGGTCCGGGAATGAGCATTTT
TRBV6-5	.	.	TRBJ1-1	CASRGQDTEAFF	TGTGCCAGCAGGGGGCAGGACACTGAAGCTTTCTTT
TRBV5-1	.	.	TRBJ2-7	CASRGTFYEQYF	TGCGCCAGCAGAGGGACATTCTACGAGCAGTACTTC
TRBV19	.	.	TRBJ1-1	CASTGLYSMNTEAFF	TGTGCCAGTACAGGCCTTTATTCGATGAACACTGAAGCTTTCTTT
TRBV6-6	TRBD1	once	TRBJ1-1	CASSLGDREAFF	TGTGCCAGCAGCCTTGGGGACAGAGAAGCTTTCTTT
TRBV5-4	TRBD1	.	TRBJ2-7	CASSFVGQGSYEQYF	TGTGCCAGCAGCTTCGTTGGACAGGGTTCCTACGAGCAGTACTTC
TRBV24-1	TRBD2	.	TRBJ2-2	CATSDSGRAETGELFF	TGTGCCACCAGTGATAGCGGGAGGGCGGAAACCGGGGAGCTGTTTTTT
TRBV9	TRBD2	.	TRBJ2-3	CASSVDGRASDTQYF	TGTGCCAGCAGCGTAGACGGGAGGGCGTCAGATACGCAGTATTTT
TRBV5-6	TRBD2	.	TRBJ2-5	CASSYLAGGGETQYF	TGTGCCAGCAGCTACCTAGCGGGAGGGGGAGAGACCCAGTACTTC
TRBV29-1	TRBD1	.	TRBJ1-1	CSVDEDRVLGTEAFF	TGCAGCGTTGATGAGGACAGGGTCCTGGGCACTGAAGCTTTCTTT
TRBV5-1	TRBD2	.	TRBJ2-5	CASSLNGGAEETQYF	TGCGCCAGCAGCTTGAACGGGGGGGCGGAAGAGACCCAGTACTTC
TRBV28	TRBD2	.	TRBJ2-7	CASAGAGTRLYEQYF	TGTGCCAGCGCCGGAGCCGGGACTAGGCTATACGAGCAGTACTTC
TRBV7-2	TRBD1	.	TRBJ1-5	CASSLQGAEQPQHF	TGTGCCAGCAGCCTCCAGGGGGCTGAACAGCCCCAGCATTTT
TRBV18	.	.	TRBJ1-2	CASSPTENYGYTF	TGTGCCAGCTCACCAACCGAGAACTATGGCTACACCTTC
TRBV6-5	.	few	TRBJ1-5	CASGSGAYSNQPQHF	TGTGCCAGTGGATCAGGGGCCTATAGCAATCAGCCCCAGCATTTT